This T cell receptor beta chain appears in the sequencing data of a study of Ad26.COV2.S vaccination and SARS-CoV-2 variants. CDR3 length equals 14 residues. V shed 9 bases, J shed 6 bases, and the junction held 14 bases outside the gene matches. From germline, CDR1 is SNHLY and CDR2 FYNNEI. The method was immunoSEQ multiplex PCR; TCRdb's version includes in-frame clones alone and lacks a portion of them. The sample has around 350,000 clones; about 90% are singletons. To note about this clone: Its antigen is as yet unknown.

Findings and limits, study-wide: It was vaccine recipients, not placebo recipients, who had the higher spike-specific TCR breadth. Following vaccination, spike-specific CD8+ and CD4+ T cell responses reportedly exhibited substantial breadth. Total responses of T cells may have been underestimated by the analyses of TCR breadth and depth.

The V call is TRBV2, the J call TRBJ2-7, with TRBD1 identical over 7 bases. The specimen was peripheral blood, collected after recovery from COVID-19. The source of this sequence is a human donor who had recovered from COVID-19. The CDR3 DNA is TGTGCCAGTAGAGGGGGCGCAGGGTGGGGCGAGCAGTACTTC. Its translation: CASRGGAGWGEQYF.